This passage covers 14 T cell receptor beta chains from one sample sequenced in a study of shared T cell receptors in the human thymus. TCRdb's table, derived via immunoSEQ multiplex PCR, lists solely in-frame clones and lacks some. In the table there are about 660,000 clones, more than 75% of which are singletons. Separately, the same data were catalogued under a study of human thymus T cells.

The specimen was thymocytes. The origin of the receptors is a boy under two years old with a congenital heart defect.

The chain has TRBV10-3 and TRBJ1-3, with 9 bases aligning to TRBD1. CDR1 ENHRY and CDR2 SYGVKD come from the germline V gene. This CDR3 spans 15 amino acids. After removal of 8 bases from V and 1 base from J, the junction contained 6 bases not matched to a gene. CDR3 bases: TGTGCCATCGTCGGACAGGGGAATTCTGGAAACACCATATATTTT. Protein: CAIVGQGNSGNTIYF.

CDR3 sequence (DNA): TGTGCCACCGTTCTAATCCGGGACAGGATCCATACGCAGTATTTT. Its translation is CATVLIRDRIHTQYF. This rearrangement joins TRBV25-1 to TRBJ2-3; 8 bases align to TRBD1. Germline values: CDR1 MGHDK, CDR2 SYGVNS. Losses at the gene ends were 10 bases for V and 7 bases for J; bases not matched to a gene: 16. The CDR3 is 15 residues long.

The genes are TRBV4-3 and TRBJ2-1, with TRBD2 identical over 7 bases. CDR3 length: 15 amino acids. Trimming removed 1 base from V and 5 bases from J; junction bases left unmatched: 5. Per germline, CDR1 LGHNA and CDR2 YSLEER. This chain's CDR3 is CASSQAGGRDNEQFF. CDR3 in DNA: TGCGCCAGCAGCCAAGCGGGCGGGAGAGACAATGAGCAGTTCTTC.

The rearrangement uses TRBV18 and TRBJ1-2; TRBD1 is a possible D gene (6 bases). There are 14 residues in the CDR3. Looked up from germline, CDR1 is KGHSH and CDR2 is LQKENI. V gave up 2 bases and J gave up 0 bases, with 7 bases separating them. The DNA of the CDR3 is TGTGCCAGCTCACCAGGGGGCCCTAACTATGGCTACACCTTC. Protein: CASSPGGPNYGYTF.

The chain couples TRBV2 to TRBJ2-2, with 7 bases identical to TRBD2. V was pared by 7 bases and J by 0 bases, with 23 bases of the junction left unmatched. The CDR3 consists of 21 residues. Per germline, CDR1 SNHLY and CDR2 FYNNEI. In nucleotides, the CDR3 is TGTGCCAGCAACGCCCGCCGGGCCAGGGAGGGAGACCACGCGAACACCGGGGAGCTGTTTTTT. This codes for CASNARRAREGDHANTGELFF.

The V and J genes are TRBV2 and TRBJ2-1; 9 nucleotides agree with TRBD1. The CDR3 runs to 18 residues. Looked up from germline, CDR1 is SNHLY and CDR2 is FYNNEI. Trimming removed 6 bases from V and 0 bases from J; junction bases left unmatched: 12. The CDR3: CASRPGQGHGSSYNEQFF. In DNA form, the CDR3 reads TGTGCCAGCAGGCCGGGACAGGGTCACGGGAGCTCCTACAATGAGCAGTTCTTC.

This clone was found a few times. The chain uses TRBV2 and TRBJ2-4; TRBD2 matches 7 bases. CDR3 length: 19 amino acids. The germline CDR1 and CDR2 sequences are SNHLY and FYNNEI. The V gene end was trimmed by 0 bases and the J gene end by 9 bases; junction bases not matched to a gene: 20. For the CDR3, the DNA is TGTGCCAGCAGTGAAGCGACTCCCCCCAGCGGGGCCTCCCTCGCCATTCAGTACTTC. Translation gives CASSEATPPSGASLAIQYF.

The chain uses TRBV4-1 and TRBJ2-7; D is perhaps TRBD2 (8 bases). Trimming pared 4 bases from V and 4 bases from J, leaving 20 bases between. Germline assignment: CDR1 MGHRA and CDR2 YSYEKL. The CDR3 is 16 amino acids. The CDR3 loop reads CASSLREGAGFYEQYF. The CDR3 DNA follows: TGCGCCAGCAGCCTACGGGAGGGGGCGGGTTTTTACGAGCAGTACTTC.

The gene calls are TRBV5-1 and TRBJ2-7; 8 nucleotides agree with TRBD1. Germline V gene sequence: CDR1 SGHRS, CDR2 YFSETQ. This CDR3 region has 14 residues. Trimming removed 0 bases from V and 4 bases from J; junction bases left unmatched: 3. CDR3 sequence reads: CASSLAGGGYEQYF. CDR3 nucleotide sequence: TGCGCCAGCAGCTTGGCAGGGGGCGGGTACGAGCAGTACTTC.

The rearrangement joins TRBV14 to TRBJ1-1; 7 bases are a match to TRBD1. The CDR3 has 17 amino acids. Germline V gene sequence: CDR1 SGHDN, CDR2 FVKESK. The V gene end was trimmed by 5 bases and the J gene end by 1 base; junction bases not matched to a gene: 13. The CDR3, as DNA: TGTGCCAGCAGCACCCGGACAGGAGAAGGGGGGAACACTGAAGCTTTCTTT. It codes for CASSTRTGEGGNTEAFF.

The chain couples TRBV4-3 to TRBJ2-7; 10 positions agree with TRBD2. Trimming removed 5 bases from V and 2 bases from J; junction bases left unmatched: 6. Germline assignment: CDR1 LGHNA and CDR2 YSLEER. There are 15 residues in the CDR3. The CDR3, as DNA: TGCGCCAGCAGCGCCCGCCTAGCGGGGGCCTACGAGCAGTACTTC. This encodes CASSARLAGAYEQYF.

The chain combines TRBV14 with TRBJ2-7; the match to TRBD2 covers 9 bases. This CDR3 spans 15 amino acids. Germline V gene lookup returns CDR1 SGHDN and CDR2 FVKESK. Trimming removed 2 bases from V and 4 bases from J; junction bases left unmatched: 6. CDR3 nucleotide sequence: TGTGCCAGCAGCCAACGGCCTAGCGGGGATTACGAGCAGTACTTC. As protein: CASSQRPSGDYEQYF.

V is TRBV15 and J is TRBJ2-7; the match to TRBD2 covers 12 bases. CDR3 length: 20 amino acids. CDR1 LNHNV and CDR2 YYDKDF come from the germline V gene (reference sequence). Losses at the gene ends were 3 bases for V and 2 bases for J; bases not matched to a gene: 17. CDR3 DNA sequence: TGTGCCACCAGCAGCAAGAAACTAGCGGGAGGACAGAGACCGACCTACGAGCAGTACTTC. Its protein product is CATSSKKLAGGQRPTYEQYF.

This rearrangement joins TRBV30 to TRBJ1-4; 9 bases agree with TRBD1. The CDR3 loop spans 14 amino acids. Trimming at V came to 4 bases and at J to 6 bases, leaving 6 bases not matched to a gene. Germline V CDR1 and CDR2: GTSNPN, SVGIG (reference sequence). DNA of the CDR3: TGTGCCTGGAACCTGGGACAGGGAGATGAAAAACTGTTTTTT. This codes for CAWNLGQGDEKLFF. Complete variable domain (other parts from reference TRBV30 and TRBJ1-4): SQTIHQWPATLVQPVGSPLSLECTVEGTSNPNLYWYRQAAGRGLQLLFYSVGIGQISSEVPQNLSASRPQDRQFILSSKKLLLSDSGFYLCAWNLGQGDEKLFFGSGTQLSVL.